Reported below is one T cell receptor beta chain. The target antigen is unknown. The data derive from a study of T cell responses to AZD1222 COVID-19 vaccine. Findings of the study overall: The donor group comprised mostly white British people and more females; the analysis possibly underestimated clonal diversity.

Using immunoSEQ multiplex PCR, the repertoire was profiled, and TCRdb retains in-frame clones only, with some absent. This table has over 85,000 clones, around 93% appearing once. The receptor's source is an adult in good health. Sequenced here: peripheral blood, sampled on day 0 of AZD1222 vaccination.

CDR3 in amino acids: CASSVVIGLYEQYF. Written as DNA, the CDR3 is TGTGCCAGCAGCGTTGTTATAGGGCTCTACGAGCAGTACTTC. V and J are TRBV9 and TRBJ2-7; D is uncertain. Germline CDR1 SGDLS, CDR2 YYNGEE. The length of the CDR3 is 14 residues. V lost 2 bases and J 3 bases, leaving 12 bases between the germline ends.